The clone carrying this TCR beta chain appeared a few times. The antigen is unknown. This sample's time point: week 47, end of study. With topical imiquimod, each dose of the vaccine consisted of 300 ug of mutant IDH1 20-mer peptide. Donors had new IDH1-mutant astrocytomas of WHO grade 3 or 4 (ATRX-lost). This CDR3 contains 13 residues. The J segment lost 2 bases and the V segment lost 4 bases, leaving 0 bases of the junction unmatched. Germline V lookup: CDR1 SGHNT, CDR2 YYREEE (reference sequence). Using immunoSEQ multiplex PCR, the repertoire was profiled, and TCRdb retains in-frame clones only, with some absent. The profile shows about 56,000 clones, around 75% of them singletons. The entry originates in a study of a mutant IDH1 vaccine in newly diagnosed glioma. Study-wide background: Once 4-6 weeks had passed after radiotherapy alone, vaccination started, or it started with temozolomide cycles. Averaging approximately 40 years of age, treated patients were 62.5% male and approximately 38% female. Those enrolled had earlier been treated with radiotherapy, temozolomide, or both, mostly both.

V is TRBV5-4 and J is TRBJ2-7; TRBD1 matches 10 bases. This sequence originates from a man aged 45-65 years with glioma. Here the sequenced sample was PBMCs, taken from a glioma patient whose treatment included an IDH1 peptide vaccine. Here the CDR3 DNA reads TGTGCCAGCAGCGGACAGGGGGCCTACGAGCAGTACTTC. Its translation is CASSGQGAYEQYF.